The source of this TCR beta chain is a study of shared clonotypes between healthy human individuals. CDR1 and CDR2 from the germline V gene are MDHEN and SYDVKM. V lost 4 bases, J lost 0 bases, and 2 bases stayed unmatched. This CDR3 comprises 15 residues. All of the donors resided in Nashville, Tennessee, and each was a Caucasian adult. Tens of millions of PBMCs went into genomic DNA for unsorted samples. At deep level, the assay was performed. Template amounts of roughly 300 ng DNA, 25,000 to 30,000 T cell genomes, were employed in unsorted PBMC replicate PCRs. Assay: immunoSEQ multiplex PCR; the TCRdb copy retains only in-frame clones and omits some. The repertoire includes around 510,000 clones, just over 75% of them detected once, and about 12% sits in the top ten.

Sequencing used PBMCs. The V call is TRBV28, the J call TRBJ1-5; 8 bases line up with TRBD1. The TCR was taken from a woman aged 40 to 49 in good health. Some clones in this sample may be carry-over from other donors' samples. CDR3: CASSSDRGSNQPQHF. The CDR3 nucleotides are TGTGCCAGCAGTTCTGACAGGGGTAGCAATCAGCCCCAGCATTTT.